This T cell receptor (beta chain) originates from a study of T cell responses to AZD1222 COVID-19 vaccine. Study results and caveats: White British people made up most donors, females outnumbered males, and clonal diversity was possibly underestimated. An increase in Spike-specific TCR breadth and depth was observed after two AZD1222 doses. Spike as a whole was targeted by vaccine-associated CD4 TCRs, dominant at 160-218 and 743-854.

Sequencing was performed with immunoSEQ multiplex PCR; in TCRdb, only in-frame clones are kept and a portion is missing. Seen here are 150,000 to 200,000 clones, nearly 95% observed once, and the top ten hold around 2.3%. Worth noting for this clone: The antigen is unknown. A read error may account for a junction end that differs from germline.

This clonotype was sampled from an adult in good health. The sample consisted of peripheral blood, taken on day 0 of AZD1222 vaccination.

The CDR3 sequence: CASSEDLSSGGAETQYF. In DNA form, the CDR3 reads TGTGCCAGCAGCGAAGATCTGAGTAGCGGGGGCGCGGAGACCCAGTACTTC. The V and J genes are TRBV14 and TRBJ2-5, with 9 nucleotides matching TRBD2. Germline-derived CDR1 and CDR2 are SGHDN and FVKESK. The CDR3 sequence is 17 residues long.